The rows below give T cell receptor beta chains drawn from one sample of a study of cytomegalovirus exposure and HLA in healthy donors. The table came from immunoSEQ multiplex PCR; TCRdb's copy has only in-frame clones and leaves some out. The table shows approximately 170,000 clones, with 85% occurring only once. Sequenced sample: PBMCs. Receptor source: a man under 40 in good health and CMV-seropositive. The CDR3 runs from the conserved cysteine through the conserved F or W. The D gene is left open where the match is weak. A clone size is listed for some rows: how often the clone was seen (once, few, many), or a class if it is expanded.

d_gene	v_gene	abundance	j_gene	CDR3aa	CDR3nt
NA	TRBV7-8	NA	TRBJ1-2	CASSLLRGTYGYTF	TGTGCCAGCAGCTTACTCCGGGGGACCTATGGCTACACCTTC
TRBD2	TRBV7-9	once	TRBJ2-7	CASSPGTSGTYEQYF	TGTGCCAGCAGCCCGGGGACTAGCGGTACCTACGAGCAGTACTTC
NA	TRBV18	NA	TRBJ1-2	CASSPPAGVYGYTF	TGTGCCAGCTCACCACCGGCAGGGGTGTATGGCTACACCTTC
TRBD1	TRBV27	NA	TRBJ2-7	CASRLQGARYEQYF	TGTGCCAGCAGGCTGCAGGGGGCTCGATACGAGCAGTACTTC
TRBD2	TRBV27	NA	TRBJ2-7	CASSLFSGGSDEQYF	TGTGCCAGCAGTTTATTTAGCGGGGGGAGCGACGAGCAGTACTTC
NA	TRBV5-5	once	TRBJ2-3	CASSFIQADTQYF	TGTGCCAGCAGCTTTATACAAGCAGATACGCAGTATTTT
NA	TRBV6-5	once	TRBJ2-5	CAISPPGETQYF	TGTGCCATCAGCCCACCCGGGGAGACCCAGTACTTC
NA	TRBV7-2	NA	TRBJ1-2	CASSLVKGINYGYTF	TGTGCCAGCAGCTTAGTGAAGGGGATCAACTATGGCTACACCTTC
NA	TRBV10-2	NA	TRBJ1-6	CASSEFRGPGLNPNSYNSPLHF	TGCGCCAGCAGTGAGTTCCGGGGTCCGGGCCTGAACCCCAACTCCTATAATTCACCCCTCCACTTT
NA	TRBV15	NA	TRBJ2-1	CATSIMTGGYTLKFF	TGTGCCACCAGCATCATGACAGGCGGCTACACCTTAAAGTTCTTC
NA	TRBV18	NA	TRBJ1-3	CASSPQRQENTIYF	TGTGCCAGCTCACCCCAGAGACAAGAAAACACCATATATTTT
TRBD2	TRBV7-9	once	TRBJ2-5	CASSGEGTSWETQYF	TGTGCCAGCAGCGGTGAAGGGACTAGCTGGGAGACCCAGTACTTC
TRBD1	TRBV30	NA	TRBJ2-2	CAWRRQGAPGELFF	TGTGCCTGGAGACGACAGGGGGCCCCCGGGGAGCTGTTTTTT
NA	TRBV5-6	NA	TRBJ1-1	CASSSRVRNTEAFF	TGTGCCAGCAGCAGCAGGGTGAGAAACACTGAAGCTTTCTTT
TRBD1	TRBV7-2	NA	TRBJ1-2	CASSSGQGYGYTF	TGTGCCAGCAGCTCGGGACAGGGCTATGGCTACACCTTC
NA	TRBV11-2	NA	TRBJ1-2	CASSLDRVGNTF	TGTGCCAGCAGCTTAGATCGGGTCGGTAACACCTTC
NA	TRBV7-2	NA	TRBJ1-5	CASSLVPQVLNQPQHF	TGTGCCAGCAGCTTAGTACCCCAGGTTCTAAATCAGCCCCAGCATTTT
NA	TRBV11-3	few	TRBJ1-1	CASSFNRAAEAFF	TGTGCCAGCAGCTTTAACAGGGCGGCTGAAGCTTTCTTT
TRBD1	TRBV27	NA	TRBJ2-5	CASSSGTASFQETQYF	TGTGCCAGCAGTTCCGGGACAGCGAGCTTCCAAGAGACCCAGTACTTC
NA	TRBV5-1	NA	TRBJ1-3	CASSSGEPSGNTIYF	TGCGCCAGCAGTTCCGGGGAGCCCTCTGGAAACACCATATATTTT
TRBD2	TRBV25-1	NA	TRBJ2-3	CASSGAKGAGAHTDTQYF	TGTGCCAGCAGTGGGGCCAAAGGAGCGGGGGCCCACACAGATACGCAGTATTTT
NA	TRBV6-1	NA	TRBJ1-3	CASRDSRNTIYF	TGTGCCAGCAGAGACAGCAGAAACACCATATATTTT
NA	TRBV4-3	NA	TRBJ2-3	CASSQDSGTDTQYF	TGCGCCAGCAGCCAAGATTCGGGGACAGATACGCAGTATTTT
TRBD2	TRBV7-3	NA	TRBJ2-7	CASSPGSGGLNEQYF	TGTGCCAGCAGCCCCGGCAGCGGGGGACTTAACGAGCAGTACTTC
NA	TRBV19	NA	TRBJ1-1	CASVTVMNTEAFF	TGTGCCAGTGTTACTGTCATGAACACTGAAGCTTTCTTT
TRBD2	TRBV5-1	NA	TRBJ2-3	CASSLIAGGDTQYF	TGCGCCAGCAGCTTGATAGCGGGGGGGGATACGCAGTATTTT
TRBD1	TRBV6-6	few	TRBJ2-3	CASKPDRGRGTDTQYF	TGTGCCAGCAAACCCGACAGGGGGCGGGGGACAGATACGCAGTATTTT
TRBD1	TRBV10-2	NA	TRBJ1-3	CASSEGTGGPGNTIYF	TGCGCCAGCAGTGAGGGGACAGGGGGTCCTGGAAACACCATATATTTT
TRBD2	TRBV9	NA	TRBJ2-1	CASSLFSGGSYNEQFF	TGTGCCAGCAGCCTTTTTAGCGGGGGGTCCTACAATGAGCAGTTCTTC
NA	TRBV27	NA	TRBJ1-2	CASSRTLTANYGYTF	TGTGCCAGCAGCCGAACATTGACAGCGAACTATGGCTACACCTTC
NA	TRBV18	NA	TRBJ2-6	CASSPGRPPYSGANVLTF	TGTGCCAGCTCACCAGGGAGACCTCCTTACTCTGGGGCCAACGTCCTGACTTTC
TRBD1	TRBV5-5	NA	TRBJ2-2	CASSLTGGNTGELFF	TGTGCCAGCAGCTTAACAGGGGGGAACACCGGGGAGCTGTTTTTT
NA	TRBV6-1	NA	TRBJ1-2	CASSEAGQGTLSRHGYTF	TGTGCCAGCAGTGAAGCGGGTCAGGGGACGCTTAGTAGGCATGGCTACACCTTC
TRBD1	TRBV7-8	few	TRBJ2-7	CASLGQGSKQYF	TGTGCCAGTCTCGGACAGGGAAGCAAGCAGTACTTC
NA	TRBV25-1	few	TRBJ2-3	CASSEGQGYPPDTQYF	TGTGCCAGCAGTGAAGGCCAGGGCTACCCCCCAGATACGCAGTATTTT
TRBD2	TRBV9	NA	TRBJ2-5	CASTVRGGGYGETQYF	TGTGCCAGCACCGTACGGGGGGGAGGGTATGGAGAGACCCAGTACTTC